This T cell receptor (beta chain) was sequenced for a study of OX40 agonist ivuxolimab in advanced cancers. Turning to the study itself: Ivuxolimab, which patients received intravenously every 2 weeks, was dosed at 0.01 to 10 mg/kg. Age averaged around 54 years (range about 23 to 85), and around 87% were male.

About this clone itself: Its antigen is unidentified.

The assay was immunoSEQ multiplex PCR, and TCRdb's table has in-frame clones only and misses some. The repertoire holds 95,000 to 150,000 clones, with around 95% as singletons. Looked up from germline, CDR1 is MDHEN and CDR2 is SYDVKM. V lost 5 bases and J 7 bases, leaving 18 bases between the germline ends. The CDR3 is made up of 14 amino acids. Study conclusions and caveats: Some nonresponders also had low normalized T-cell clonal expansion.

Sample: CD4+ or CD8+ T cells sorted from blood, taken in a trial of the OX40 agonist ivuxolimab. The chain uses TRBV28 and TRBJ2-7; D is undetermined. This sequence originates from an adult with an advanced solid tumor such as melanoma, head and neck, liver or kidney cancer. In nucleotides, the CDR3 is TGTGCCAGCAGTCTGATGGGCTACCTGAGGGAGCAGTACTTC. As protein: CASSLMGYLREQYF.